Below, one TCR beta chain is given with its context. Method: immunoSEQ multiplex PCR; TCRdb's copy keeps in-frame clones and lacks some. Of around 87,000 clones listed, 83% are singletons. This CDR3 has 16 residues. Germline V lookup: CDR1 MNHEY, CDR2 SMNVEV (reference sequence). Trimming took off 3 bases at V and 4 bases at J, with 18 bases between the two ends. Stated time point: peripheral blood 6 weeks after treatment start. The data were obtained in a study of PD-L1 blockade in urothelial cancer. This chain links TRBV27 with TRBJ1-2; a possible D gene is TRBD1 (5 bases). Source: PBMCs, taken around atezolizumab (anti-PD-L1) treatment. This sequence was found in a man between 65 and 85 years old with urothelial cancer. CDR3 amino acids: CASSFTTGASVYGYTF. DNA of the CDR3: TGTGCCAGCAGTTTTACGACTGGGGCTTCGGTCTATGGCTACACCTTC.